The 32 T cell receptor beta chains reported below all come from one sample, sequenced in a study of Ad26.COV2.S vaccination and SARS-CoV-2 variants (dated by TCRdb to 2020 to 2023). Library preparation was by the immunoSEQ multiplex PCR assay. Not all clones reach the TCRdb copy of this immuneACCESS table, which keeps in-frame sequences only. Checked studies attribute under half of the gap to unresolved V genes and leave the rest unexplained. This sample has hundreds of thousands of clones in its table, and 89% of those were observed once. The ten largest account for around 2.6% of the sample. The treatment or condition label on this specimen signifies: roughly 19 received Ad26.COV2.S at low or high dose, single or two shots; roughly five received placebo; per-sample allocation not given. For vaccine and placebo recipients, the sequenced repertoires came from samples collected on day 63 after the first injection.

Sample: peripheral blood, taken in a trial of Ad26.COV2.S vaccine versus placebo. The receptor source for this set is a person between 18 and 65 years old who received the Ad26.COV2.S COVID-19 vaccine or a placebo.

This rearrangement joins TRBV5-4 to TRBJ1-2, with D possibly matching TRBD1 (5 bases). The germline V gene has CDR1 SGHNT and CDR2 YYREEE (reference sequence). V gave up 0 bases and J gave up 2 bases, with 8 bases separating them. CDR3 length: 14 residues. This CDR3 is CASSLGQRNYGYTF. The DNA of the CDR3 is TGTGCCAGCAGCTTGGGACAGCGGAACTATGGCTACACCTTC. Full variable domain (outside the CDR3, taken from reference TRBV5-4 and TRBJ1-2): ETGVTQSPTHLIKTRGQQVTLRCSSQSGHNTVSWYQQALGQGPQFIFQYYREEENGRGNFPPRFSGLQFPNYSSELNVNALELDDSALYLCASSLGQRNYGYTFGSGTRLTVV.

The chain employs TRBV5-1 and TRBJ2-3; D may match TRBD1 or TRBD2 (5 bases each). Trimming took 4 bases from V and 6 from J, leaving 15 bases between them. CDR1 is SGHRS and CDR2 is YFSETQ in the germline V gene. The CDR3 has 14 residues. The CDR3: CASSDPQGGDTQYF. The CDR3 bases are TGCGCCAGCAGCGACCCCCAGGGCGGGGATACGCAGTATTTT.

CDR3 amino acids: CASGRASIYGYTF. CDR3 bases: TGTGCCAGCGGGCGGGCGAGTATCTATGGCTACACCTTC. The J gene is TRBJ1-2, the V gene TRBV12-3 or TRBV12-4, with D unresolved. The CDR3 length is 13 residues. V gave up 8 bases and J gave up 4 bases, with 14 bases separating them.

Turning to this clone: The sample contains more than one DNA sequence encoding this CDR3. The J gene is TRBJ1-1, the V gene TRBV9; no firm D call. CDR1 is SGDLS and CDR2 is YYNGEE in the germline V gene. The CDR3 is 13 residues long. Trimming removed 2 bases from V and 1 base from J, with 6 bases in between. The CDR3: CASSVDWNTEAFF. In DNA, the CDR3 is TGTGCCAGCAGCGTCGATTGGAACACTGAAGCTTTCTTT.

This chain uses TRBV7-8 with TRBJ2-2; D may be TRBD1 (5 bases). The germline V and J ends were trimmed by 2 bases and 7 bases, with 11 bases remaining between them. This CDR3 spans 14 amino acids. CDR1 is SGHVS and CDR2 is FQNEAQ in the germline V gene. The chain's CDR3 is CASSLTGYSGELFF. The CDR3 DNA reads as TGTGCCAGCAGCTTAACAGGTTACAGCGGGGAGCTGTTTTTT.

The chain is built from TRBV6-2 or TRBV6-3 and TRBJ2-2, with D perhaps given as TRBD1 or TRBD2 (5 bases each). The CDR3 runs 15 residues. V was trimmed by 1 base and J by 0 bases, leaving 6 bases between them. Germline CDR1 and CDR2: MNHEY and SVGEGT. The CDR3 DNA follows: TGTGCCAGCAGTTACTGGGGACCGAACACCGGGGAGCTGTTTTTT. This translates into CASSYWGPNTGELFF.

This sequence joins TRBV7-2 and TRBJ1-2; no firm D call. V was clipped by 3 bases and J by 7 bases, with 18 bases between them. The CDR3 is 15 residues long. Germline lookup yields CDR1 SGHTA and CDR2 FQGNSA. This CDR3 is CASSFGRRSLGGYTF. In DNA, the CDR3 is TGTGCCAGCAGCTTTGGACGCCGGAGCTTGGGTGGCTACACCTTC.

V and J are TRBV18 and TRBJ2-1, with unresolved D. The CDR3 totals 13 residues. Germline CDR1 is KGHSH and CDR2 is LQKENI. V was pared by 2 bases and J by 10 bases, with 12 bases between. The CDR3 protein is CASSPTTAVEQFF. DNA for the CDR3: TGTGCCAGCTCACCAACAACGGCGGTGGAGCAGTTCTTC.

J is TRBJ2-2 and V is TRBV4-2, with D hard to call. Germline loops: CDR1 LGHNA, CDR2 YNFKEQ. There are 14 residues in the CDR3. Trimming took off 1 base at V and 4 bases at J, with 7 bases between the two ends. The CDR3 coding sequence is TGTGCCAGCAGCCAAGCGGCGGTCACCGGGGAGCTGTTTTTT. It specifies CASSQAAVTGELFF.

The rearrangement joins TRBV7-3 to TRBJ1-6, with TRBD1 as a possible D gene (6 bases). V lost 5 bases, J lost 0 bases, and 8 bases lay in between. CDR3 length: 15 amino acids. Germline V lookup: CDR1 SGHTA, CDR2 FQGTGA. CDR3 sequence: CASSQGSSYNSPLHF. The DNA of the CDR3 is TGTGCCAGCAGCCAGGGGAGCTCCTATAATTCACCCCTCCACTTT. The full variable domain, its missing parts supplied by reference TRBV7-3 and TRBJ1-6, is GAGVSQTPSNKVTEKGKYVELRCDPISGHTALYWYRQSLGQGPEFLIYFQGTGAADDSGLPNDRFFAVRPEGSVSTLKIQRTERGDSAVYLCASSQGSSYNSPLHFGNGTRLTVT.

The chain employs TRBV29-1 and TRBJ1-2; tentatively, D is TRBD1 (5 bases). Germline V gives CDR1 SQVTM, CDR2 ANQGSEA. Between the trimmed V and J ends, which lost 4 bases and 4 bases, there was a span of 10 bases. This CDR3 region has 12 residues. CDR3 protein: CSVGGVTYGYTF. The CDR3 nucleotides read TGCAGCGTTGGAGGGGTGACCTATGGCTACACCTTC.

The CDR3 DNA reads as TGTGCCAGCAGCCCCTCAGGGGGCGGGGGCTACACCTTC. It codes for CASSPSGGGGYTF. This chain links TRBV7-6 with TRBJ1-2; 8 nucleotides match TRBD1. V shed 5 bases, J shed 8 bases, and the junction held 7 bases outside the gene matches. CDR1 is SGHVS, CDR2 FNYEAQ, per germline. This CDR3 has 13 amino acids. Together with reference TRBV7-6 and TRBJ1-2, the CDR3 gives the full variable domain: GAGVSQSPRYKVTKRGQDVALRCDPISGHVSLYWYRQALGQGPEFLTYFNYEAQQDKSGLPNDRFSAERPEGSISTLTIQRTEQRDSAMYRCASSPSGGGGYTFGSGTRLTVV.

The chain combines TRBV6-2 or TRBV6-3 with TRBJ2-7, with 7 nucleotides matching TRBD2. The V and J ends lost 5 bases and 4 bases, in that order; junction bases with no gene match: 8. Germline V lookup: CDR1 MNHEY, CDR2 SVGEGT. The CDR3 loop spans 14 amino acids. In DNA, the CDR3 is TGTGCCAGCAGTGGTGGGAGGGCCTATTACGAGCAGTACGTC. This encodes CASSGGRAYYEQYV.

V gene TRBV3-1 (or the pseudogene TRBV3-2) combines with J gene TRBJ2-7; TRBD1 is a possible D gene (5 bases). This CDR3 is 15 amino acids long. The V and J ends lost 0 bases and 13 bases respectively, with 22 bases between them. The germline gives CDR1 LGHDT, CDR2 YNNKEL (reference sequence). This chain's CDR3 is CASSQDSGTGSRVYV. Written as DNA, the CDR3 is TGTGCCAGCAGCCAAGATTCCGGAACCGGGTCCAGGGTTTACGTC.

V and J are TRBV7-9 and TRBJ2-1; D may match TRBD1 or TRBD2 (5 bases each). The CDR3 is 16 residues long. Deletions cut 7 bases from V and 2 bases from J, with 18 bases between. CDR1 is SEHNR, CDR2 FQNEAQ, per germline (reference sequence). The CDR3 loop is CASTLYRDGTYNEQFF. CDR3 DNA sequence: TGTGCCAGCACCCTTTACCGGGACGGGACCTACAATGAGCAGTTCTTC.

CDR3 nucleotide sequence: TGCGCCAGCAGCCAAGATCCAGGGGTGAACACTGAAGCTTTCTTT. It codes for CASSQDPGVNTEAFF. The genes are TRBV4-3 and TRBJ1-1; TRBD1 is a possible D gene (6 bases). V was trimmed by 0 bases and J by 0 bases, leaving 8 bases between them. This CDR3 has 15 amino acids. Per the germline V gene, CDR1 is LGHNA and CDR2 is YSLEER.

CDR3 in amino acids: CASSPRRTSYEQYF. The CDR3 coding sequence is TGTGCCAGCAGCCCAAGGCGAACCTCCTACGAGCAGTACTTC. This sequence joins TRBV4-2 and TRBJ2-7; the D is unclear. Trimming took 4 bases from V and 0 from J, leaving 10 bases between them. CDR3 length equals 14 residues. CDR1 and CDR2 from the germline V gene are LGHNA and YNFKEQ.

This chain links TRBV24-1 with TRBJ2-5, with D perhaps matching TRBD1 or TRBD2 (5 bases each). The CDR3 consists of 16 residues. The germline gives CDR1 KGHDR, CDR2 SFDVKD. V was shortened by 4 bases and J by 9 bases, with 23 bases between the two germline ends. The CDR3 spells CATSDPKDRGVGAQYF. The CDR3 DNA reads TGTGCCACCAGTGACCCCAAGGACCGGGGCGTCGGGGCCCAGTACTTC.

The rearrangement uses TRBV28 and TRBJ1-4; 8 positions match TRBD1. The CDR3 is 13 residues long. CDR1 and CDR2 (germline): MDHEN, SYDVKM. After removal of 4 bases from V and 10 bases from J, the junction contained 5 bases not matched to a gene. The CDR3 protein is CASSSGGAGKLFF. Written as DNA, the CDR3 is TGTGCCAGCAGTTCAGGGGGCGCGGGAAAACTGTTTTTT.

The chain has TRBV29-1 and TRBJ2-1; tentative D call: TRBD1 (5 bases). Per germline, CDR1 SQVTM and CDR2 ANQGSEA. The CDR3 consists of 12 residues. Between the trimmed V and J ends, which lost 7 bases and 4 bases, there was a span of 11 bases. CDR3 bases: TGCAGCGCTGAGACAGCGTACAATGAGCAGTTCTTC. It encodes CSAETAYNEQFF.

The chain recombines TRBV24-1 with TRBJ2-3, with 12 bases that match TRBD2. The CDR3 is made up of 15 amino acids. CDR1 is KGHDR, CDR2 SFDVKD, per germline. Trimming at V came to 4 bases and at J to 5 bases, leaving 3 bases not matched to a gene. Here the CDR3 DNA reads TGTGCCACCAGTGACTCTAGCGGGAGGGTAGATACGCAGTATTTT. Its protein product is CATSDSSGRVDTQYF.

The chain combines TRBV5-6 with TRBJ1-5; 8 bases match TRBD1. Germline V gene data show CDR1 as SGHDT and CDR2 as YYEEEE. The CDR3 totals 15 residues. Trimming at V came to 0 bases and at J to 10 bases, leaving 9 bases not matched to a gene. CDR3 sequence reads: CASSLGTGKSHPQHF. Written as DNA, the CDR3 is TGTGCCAGCAGCTTGGGGACAGGGAAAAGTCATCCCCAGCATTTT.

For the CDR3, the DNA is TGTGCCAGCAGTCCAAGGTTTCAGGGGTATTATGGCTACACCTTC. Protein sequence: CASSPRFQGYYGYTF. This chain connects TRBV14 to TRBJ1-2; D possibly corresponds to TRBD1 (6 bases). The V and J ends lost 6 bases and 5 bases respectively, with 19 bases between them. The CDR3 consists of 15 residues. Germline CDR1 reads SGHDN; CDR2 reads FVKESK.

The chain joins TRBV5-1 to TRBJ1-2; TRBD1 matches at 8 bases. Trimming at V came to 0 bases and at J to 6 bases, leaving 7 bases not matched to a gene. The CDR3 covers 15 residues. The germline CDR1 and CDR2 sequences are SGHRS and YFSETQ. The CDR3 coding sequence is TGCGCCAGCAGCTTGGCCGGCAGGGGGCCGGATGGCTACACCTTC. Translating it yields CASSLAGRGPDGYTF.

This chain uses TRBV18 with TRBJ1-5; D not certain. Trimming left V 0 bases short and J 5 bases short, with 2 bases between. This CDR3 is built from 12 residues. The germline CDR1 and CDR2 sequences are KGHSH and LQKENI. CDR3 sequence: CASSPPDQPQHF. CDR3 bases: TGTGCCAGCTCACCACCCGATCAGCCCCAGCATTTT.

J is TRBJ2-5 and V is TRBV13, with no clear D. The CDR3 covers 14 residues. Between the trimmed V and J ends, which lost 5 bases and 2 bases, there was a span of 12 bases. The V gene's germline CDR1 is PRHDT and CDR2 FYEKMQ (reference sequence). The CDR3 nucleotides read TGTGCCAGCAGCCCGACCTTGAGTCAAGAGACCCAGTACTTC. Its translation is CASSPTLSQETQYF.

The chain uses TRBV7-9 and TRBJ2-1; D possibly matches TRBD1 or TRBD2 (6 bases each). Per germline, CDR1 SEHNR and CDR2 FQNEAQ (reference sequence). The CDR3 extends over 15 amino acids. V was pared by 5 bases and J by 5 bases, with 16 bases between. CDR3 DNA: TGTGCCAGCAGCCCTATGGGGGGCTGGGACAATGAGCAGTTCTTC. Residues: CASSPMGGWDNEQFF.

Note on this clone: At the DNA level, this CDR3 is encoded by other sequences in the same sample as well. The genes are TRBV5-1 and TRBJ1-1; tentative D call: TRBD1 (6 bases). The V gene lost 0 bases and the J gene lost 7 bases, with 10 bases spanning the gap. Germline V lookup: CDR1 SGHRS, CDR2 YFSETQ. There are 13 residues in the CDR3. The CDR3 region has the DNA TGCGCCAGCAGCTTGGAGGGGGAAGGTGAAGCTTTCTTT. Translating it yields CASSLEGEGEAFF.

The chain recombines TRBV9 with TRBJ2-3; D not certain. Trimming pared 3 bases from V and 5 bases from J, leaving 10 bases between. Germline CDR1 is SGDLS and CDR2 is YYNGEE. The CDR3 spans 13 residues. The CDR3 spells CASSGTHRDTQYF. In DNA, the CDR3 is TGTGCCAGCAGCGGGACCCACCGAGATACGCAGTATTTT.

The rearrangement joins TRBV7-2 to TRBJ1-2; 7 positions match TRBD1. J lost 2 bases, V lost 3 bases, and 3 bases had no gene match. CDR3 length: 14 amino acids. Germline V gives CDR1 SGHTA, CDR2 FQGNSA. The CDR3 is CASSFQQGNYGYTF. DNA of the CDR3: TGTGCCAGCAGCTTCCAACAGGGGAACTATGGCTACACCTTC. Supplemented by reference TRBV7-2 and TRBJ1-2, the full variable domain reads GAGVSQSPSNKVTEKGKDVELRCDPISGHTALYWYRQSLGQGLEFLIYFQGNSAPDKSGLPSDRFSAERTGGSVSTLTIQRTQQEDSAVYLCASSFQQGNYGYTFGSGTRLTVV.

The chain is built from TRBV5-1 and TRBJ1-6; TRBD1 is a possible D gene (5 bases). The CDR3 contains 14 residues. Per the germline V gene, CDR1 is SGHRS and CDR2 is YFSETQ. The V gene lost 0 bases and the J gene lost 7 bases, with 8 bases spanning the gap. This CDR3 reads CASSLAGSNSPLHF. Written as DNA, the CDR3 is TGCGCCAGCAGCTTGGCAGGGTCAAATTCACCCCTCCACTTT.

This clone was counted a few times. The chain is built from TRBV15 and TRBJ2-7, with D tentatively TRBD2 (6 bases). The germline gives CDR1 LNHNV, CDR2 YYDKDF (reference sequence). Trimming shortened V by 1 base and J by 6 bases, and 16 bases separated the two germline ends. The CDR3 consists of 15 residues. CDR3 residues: CATSRGVSLASEQYF. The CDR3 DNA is TGTGCCACCAGCAGAGGAGTCTCCCTAGCGAGCGAGCAGTACTTC.